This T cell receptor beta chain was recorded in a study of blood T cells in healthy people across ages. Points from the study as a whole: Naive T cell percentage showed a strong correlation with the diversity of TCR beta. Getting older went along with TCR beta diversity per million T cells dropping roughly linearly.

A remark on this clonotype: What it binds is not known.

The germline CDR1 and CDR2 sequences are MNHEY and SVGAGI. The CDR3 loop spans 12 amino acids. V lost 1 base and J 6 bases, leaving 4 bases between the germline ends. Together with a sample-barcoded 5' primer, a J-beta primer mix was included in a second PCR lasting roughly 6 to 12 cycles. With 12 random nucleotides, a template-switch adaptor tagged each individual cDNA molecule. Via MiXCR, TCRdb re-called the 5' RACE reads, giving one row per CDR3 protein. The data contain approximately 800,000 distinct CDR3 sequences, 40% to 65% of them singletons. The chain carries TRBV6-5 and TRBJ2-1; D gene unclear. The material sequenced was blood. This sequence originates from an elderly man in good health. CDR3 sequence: CASSYFSNEQFF. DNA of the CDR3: TGTGCCAGCAGTTACTTCAGCAATGAGCAGTTCTTC.